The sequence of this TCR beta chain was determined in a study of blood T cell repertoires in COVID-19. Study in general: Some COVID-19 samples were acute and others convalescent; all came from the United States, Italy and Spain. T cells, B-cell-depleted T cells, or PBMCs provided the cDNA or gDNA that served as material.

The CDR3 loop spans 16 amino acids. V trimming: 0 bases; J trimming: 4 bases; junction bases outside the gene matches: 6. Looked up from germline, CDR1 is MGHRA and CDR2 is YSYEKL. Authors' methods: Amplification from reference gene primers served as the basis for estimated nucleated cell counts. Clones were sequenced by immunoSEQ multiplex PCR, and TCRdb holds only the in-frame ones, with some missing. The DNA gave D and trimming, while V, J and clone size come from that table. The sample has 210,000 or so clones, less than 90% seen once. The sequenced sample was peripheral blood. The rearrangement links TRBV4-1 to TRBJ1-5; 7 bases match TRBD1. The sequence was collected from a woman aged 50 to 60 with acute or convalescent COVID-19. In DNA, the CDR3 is TGCGCCAGCAGCCAAGAGACAGGGAAGCGGAATCAGCCCCAGCATTTT. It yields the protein CASSQETGKRNQPQHF.